These 8 T cell receptor beta chains were all obtained from the same sample, sequenced in a study of control samples from healthy donors and cancer patients (dated by TCRdb to about 2020). The library came from the immunoSEQ multiplex PCR assay. Drawn from immuneACCESS, this table holds only the in-frame rearrangements with V and J called that TCRdb kept. Clones are partly lost; checked studies trace under half to an unresolved V gene and leave the rest unexplained. This sample holds roughly 100,000 clones; roughly 90% were observed only once. The top ten clones comprise about a fifth of the sample. The material sequenced was PBMCs. These receptor sequences come from a man aged 55 to 70 with lung cancer.

Only one count was recorded for this clone. CDR3 nucleotides: TGTGCCAGCAGCGTGTCAGGGGGAGTGAACACTGAAGCTTTCTTT. Residues: CASSVSGGVNTEAFF. This sequence joins TRBV9 and TRBJ1-1; the match to TRBD1 covers 7 bases. CDR3 length: 15 residues. CDR1 is SGDLS and CDR2 is YYNGEE in the germline V gene. Losses at the gene ends were 2 bases for V and 0 bases for J; bases not matched to a gene: 4.

In the case of this clone: A junction boundary mismatches the germline segment, possibly from a read error. V usage is TRBV11-3 and J usage is TRBJ1-2; the D gene is possibly TRBD1 (5 bases). The germline V gene has CDR1 SGHNT and CDR2 YENEEA. The CDR3 length is 13 residues. The CDR3 protein is CASSLDFTGRTFF. CDR3 coding DNA: TGTGCCAGCAGCTTAGATTTCACAGGCAGGACCTTCTTC.

The chain employs TRBV6-5 and TRBJ1-1; D is unclear. Trimming shortened V by 8 bases and J by 4 bases, and 14 bases separated the two germline ends. The CDR3 loop spans 13 amino acids. The germline CDR1 and CDR2 sequences are MNHEY and SVGAGI. The CDR3 coding sequence is TGTGCCAGCTGGAACAGAAAGAGCACTGAAGCTTTCTTT. Protein: CASWNRKSTEAFF.

J is TRBJ1-2 and V is TRBV7-9; 8 bases fit TRBD1. The V segment lost 3 bases and the J segment 3 bases; nucleotides outside the gene matches: 6. Germline assignment: CDR1 SEHNR and CDR2 FQNEAQ (reference sequence). The CDR3 has 15 residues. CDR3 sequence: CASSFQGQGDYGYTF. In nucleotides, the CDR3 is TGTGCCAGCAGCTTTCAAGGACAGGGCGACTATGGCTACACCTTC.

The gene calls are TRBV29-1 and TRBJ2-1, with 12 bases fitting TRBD2. This CDR3 spans 20 amino acids. Germline CDR1 SQVTM, CDR2 ANQGSEA. V lost 0 bases to trimming and J lost 6 bases; unmatched junction nucleotides: 18. The CDR3 sequence: CSVEDRAPSGGVRLGNEQFF. The CDR3 DNA sequence: TGCAGCGTTGAAGATAGGGCGCCTAGCGGGGGGGTCCGCCTGGGCAATGAGCAGTTCTTC.

The rearrangement uses TRBV5-1 and TRBJ2-7; 9 nucleotides line up with TRBD1. Germline trimming cut 9 bases from V and 2 bases from J; bases unmatched to any gene: 6. CDR1 is SGHRS, CDR2 YFSETQ, per germline. The CDR3 has 13 residues. CDR3 protein: CATSRTGAYEQYF. The CDR3 DNA sequence: TGCGCCACCTCCAGGACAGGGGCCTACGAGCAGTACTTC.

The genes are TRBV6-5 and TRBJ1-5, with TRBD1 matching over 9 bases. Unmatched junction bases numbered 7, after V lost 4 bases and J lost 6 bases. The CDR3 is 15 amino acids. Germline lookup yields CDR1 MNHEY and CDR2 SVGAGI. CDR3 loop: CASSSTGGLGQPQHF. CDR3 DNA: TGTGCCAGCAGTTCTACAGGGGGCCTAGGTCAGCCCCAGCATTTT.

The chain links TRBV20-1 to TRBJ2-7; 9 bases are shared with TRBD2. The V gene's germline CDR1 is DFQATT and CDR2 SNEGSKA (reference sequence). This CDR3 spans 14 amino acids. After removal of 3 bases from V and 2 bases from J, the junction contained 5 bases not matched to a gene. The chain's CDR3 is CSASGLAGTYEQYF. CDR3 bases: TGCAGTGCTAGTGGGCTAGCGGGGACCTACGAGCAGTACTTC.